This T cell receptor beta chain derives from a study of cytomegalovirus exposure and HLA in healthy donors. Study-wide findings and caveats: A later analysis linked a missense DCLRE1C variant to TCR beta V- and J-gene trimming. Cytomegalovirus association was assigned to over 150 TCR beta chains.

Primers: 60 Vbeta forward and 13 Jbeta reverse. Clones were read by immunoSEQ multiplex PCR, and TCRdb kept only the in-frame ones, dropping some. The sample has roughly 220,000 clones, approximately 78% seen once. The length of the CDR3 is 15 residues. Trimming shortened V by 5 bases and J by 0 bases, and 13 bases separated the two germline ends. Germline CDR1 and CDR2: MDHEN and SYDVKM. In regard to this clone: Its specificity is unknown.

Sequences were obtained from PBMCs. The receptor comes from a man aged 25 to 40 in good health and CMV-seronegative. The genes are TRBV28 and TRBJ1-2; tentative D call: TRBD1 (5 bases). The CDR3 nucleotides are TGTGCCAGCAGTCTGCCGACAGAGCCTAACTATGGCTACACCTTC. Protein sequence: CASSLPTEPNYGYTF.